Presented here are 6 T cell receptor beta chains from one specimen sequenced in a study of shared clonotypes between healthy human individuals. TCRdb keeps only in-frame clones here, not all; method: immunoSEQ multiplex PCR. The table lists 2 million or so clones, about 94% of them singletons. Naive CD8 isolation took CD45RO-negative cells positively selected for CCR7 and excluded terminally differentiated effector memory CD45RA+ cells. The sequenced material came from naive CD8+ T cells sorted from blood. These receptor sequences come from a man younger than 35 in good health.

The rearrangement joins TRBV5-6 to TRBJ2-5; 7 bases are shared with TRBD2. V shed 1 base, J shed 1 base, and the junction held 16 bases outside the gene matches. The CDR3 is made up of 19 amino acids. CDR1 is SGHDT and CDR2 is YYEEEE in the germline V gene. CDR3 in DNA: TGTGCCAGCAGCTTGAGTTCGCTAGCGGCCCTAACCTCCCAAGAGACCCAGTACTTC. Protein: CASSLSSLAALTSQETQYF.

This clone was seen only a few times. This chain uses TRBV6-1 with TRBJ2-5; D call uncertain. The germline CDR1 and CDR2 sequences are MNHNS and SASEGT. V lost 1 base and J lost 6, with 0 bases in between. The CDR3 totals 10 residues. The CDR3, as DNA: TGTGCCAGCAGTGAAGAGACCCAGTACTTC. This sequence encodes CASSEETQYF.

The V and J genes are TRBV27 and TRBJ1-2; D remains ambiguous. V was shortened by 1 base and J by 2 bases, with 5 bases between the two germline ends. The CDR3 consists of 13 residues. CDR1 MNHEY and CDR2 SMNVEV come from the germline V gene (reference sequence). CDR3 DNA sequence: TGTGCCAGCAGTTTATATGGGAACTATGGCTACACCTTC. It yields the protein CASSLYGNYGYTF.

This sequence joins TRBV19 and TRBJ2-5; D is unresolved. The CDR3 runs to 13 residues. V was cut by 5 bases and J by 0 bases, with 7 bases left in between. Germline V lookup: CDR1 LNHDA, CDR2 SQIVND (reference sequence). In DNA, the CDR3 is TGTGCCAGTAGTCACCGGAACCAAGAGACCCAGTACTTC. Encoded protein: CASSHRNQETQYF.

This chain uses TRBV27 with TRBJ2-7; 8 positions match TRBD1. Germline V lookup: CDR1 MNHEY, CDR2 SMNVEV (reference sequence). V lost 2 bases, J lost 5 bases, and 5 bases stayed unmatched. CDR3 length: 14 residues. The CDR3 nucleotides are TGTGCCAGCAGTTTAGACAGGGGTCTCCACGAGCAGTACTTC. Protein product: CASSLDRGLHEQYF.

CDR3 sequence reads: CASGLRWAEAFF. The CDR3 DNA reads as TGTGCTAGTGGTTTAAGGTGGGCTGAAGCTTTCTTT. The chain carries TRBV12-5 and TRBJ1-1; D remains unclear. Germline V gene sequence: CDR1 LGHNT, CDR2 FRNRAP. The CDR3 covers 12 residues. Between the trimmed V and J ends, which lost 3 bases and 6 bases, there was a span of 8 bases.